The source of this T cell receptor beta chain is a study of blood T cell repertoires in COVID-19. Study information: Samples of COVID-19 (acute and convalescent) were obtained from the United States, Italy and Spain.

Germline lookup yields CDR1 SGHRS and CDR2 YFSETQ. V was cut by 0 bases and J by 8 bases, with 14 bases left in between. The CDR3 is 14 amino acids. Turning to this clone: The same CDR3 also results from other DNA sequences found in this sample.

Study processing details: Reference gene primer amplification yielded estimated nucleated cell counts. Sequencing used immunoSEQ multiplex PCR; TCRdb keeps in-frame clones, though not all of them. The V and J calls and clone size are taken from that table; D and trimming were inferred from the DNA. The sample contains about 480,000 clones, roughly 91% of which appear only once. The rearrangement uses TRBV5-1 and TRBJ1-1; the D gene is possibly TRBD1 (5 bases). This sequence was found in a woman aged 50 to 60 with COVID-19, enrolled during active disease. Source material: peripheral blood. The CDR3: CASSLALGQGEAFF. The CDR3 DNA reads TGCGCCAGCAGCTTGGCACTCGGACAAGGCGAAGCTTTCTTT.